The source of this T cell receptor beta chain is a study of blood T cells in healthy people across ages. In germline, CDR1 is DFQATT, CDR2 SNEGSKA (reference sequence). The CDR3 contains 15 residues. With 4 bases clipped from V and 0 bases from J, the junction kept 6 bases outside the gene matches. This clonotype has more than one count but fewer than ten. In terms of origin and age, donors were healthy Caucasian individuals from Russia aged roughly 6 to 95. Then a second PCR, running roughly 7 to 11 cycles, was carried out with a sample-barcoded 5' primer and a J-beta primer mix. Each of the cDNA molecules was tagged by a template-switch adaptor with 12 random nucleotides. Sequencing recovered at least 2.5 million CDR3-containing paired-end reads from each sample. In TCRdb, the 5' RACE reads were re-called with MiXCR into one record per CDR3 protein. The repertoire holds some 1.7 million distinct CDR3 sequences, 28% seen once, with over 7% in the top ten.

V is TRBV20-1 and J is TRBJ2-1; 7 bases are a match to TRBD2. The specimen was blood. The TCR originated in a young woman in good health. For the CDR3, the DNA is TGCAGTGCTATGGAAGCGGGAAGCTCCTACAATGAGCAGTTCTTC. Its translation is CSAMEAGSSYNEQFF.